This T cell receptor beta chain was sequenced during a study of cytomegalovirus exposure and HLA in healthy donors. Study context: A later analysis reported the 120 or so validation repertoires used the same platform as the roughly 700 first-cohort repertoires.

Sequenced by immunoSEQ multiplex PCR; TCRdb stores in-frame clones only, minus some. The data contain some 110,000 clones, around 83% of them singletons. J lost 3 bases, V lost 4 bases, and 9 bases had no gene match. The CDR3 consists of 15 residues. CDR1 is SEHNR, CDR2 FQNEAQ, per germline (reference sequence). V is TRBV7-9 and J is TRBJ2-7; 7 bases line up with TRBD1. This receptor was identified in a woman under 30 in good health and CMV-seropositive. What was sequenced was PBMCs. The CDR3 spells CASSSSPRDSYEQYF. CDR3 DNA sequence: TGTGCCAGCAGCTCCTCACCTAGGGACAGCTACGAGCAGTACTTC.